This record covers a single T cell receptor (beta chain). Its antigen remains unidentified. There are 19 residues in the CDR3. The V gene lost 5 bases and the J gene lost 0 bases, with 23 bases spanning the gap. CDR1 and CDR2 (germline): ENHRY, SYGVKD. Sequencing used immunoSEQ multiplex PCR; TCRdb keeps in-frame clones, though not all of them. The sample contains approximately 3,000 clones, less than 85% of which appear only once. The data were obtained in a study of circulating and synovial CD4+ cells in juvenile arthritis. Overall study results and limits: Deeper sequencing increased measured overlap with synovial clonotypes. These blood cells shared more CDR3 sequences with synovium than bulk blood. Vbeta family usage analysis did not detect the pathogenic-like versus bulk difference.

This receptor was taken from a human donor with juvenile idiopathic arthritis. Material for sequencing was CD4+ T cells from synovial fluid. This chain links TRBV10-3 with TRBJ2-1, with D possibly matching TRBD2 (6 bases). CDR3 nucleotides: TGTGCCATCAGTTCCCCCGGGAGTCCGACCTCATTCTCCTACAATGAGCAGTTCTTC. This encodes CAISSPGSPTSFSYNEQFF.